This T cell receptor (beta chain) was recovered during a study of T cells in Graves' hyperthyroidism and ophthalmopathy. Study observations and caveats: Most thyroid clonotypes expanded above 0.001 appeared in blood too.

The germline V gene encodes CDR1 KGHSH and CDR2 LQKENI. The CDR3 is 12 residues long. Trimming stripped 1 base from V and 9 bases from J, with 7 bases between. As regards this clonotype: The antigen is unknown.

The study enrolled patients aged 18 to 65 with newly diagnosed hyperthyroidism of under 2 months' duration. Amplified regions were TCR beta CDR3 sequences from RNA transcripts. The primer set for the first-round RT-PCR of the TCR CDR3 was HTBI. TCRdb re-called the multiplex PCR reads through MiXCR, storing one row per CDR3 protein. The sample has fewer than 900,000 distinct CDR3 sequences; approximately 19% are singletons. The origin of this receptor is a woman between 50 and 59 years old with Graves' hyperthyroidism that later progressed to Graves' ophthalmopathy. This chain joins TRBV18 and TRBJ2-1; maybe TRBD2 (5 bases). Sequencing was carried out using blood. CDR3 in amino acids: CASSPLEGEQFF. Written as DNA, the CDR3 is TGTGCCAGCTCACCACTAGAGGGTGAGCAGTTCTTC.